This TCR beta chain is from a study of blood T cell repertoires in COVID-19. In the original processing: Counts of nucleated cells, estimated from reference gene primer amplification, were obtained. Method: immunoSEQ multiplex PCR; TCRdb's copy keeps in-frame clones and lacks some. Clone size and the V and J calls come from that table; the DNA yielded D and trimming. Of about 170,000 clones listed, 65% to 80% are singletons. The CDR3 sequence is 15 residues long. Germline loops: CDR1 SNHLY, CDR2 FYNNEI. V lost 7 bases and J lost 4; bases outside the gene matches: 12. The sequenced sample consisted of PBMCs or T cells enriched from blood (not recorded which). This receptor was obtained from a woman aged 70-85 years in a cohort exposed to, infected with or recovered from COVID-19 (not recorded which). The rearrangement joins TRBV2 to TRBJ1-1, with TRBD1 identical over 7 bases. For the CDR3, the DNA is TGTGCCAGCACCCAAGAGGATTACAGGGGCACTGAAGCTTTCTTT. The encoded protein is CASTQEDYRGTEAFF.